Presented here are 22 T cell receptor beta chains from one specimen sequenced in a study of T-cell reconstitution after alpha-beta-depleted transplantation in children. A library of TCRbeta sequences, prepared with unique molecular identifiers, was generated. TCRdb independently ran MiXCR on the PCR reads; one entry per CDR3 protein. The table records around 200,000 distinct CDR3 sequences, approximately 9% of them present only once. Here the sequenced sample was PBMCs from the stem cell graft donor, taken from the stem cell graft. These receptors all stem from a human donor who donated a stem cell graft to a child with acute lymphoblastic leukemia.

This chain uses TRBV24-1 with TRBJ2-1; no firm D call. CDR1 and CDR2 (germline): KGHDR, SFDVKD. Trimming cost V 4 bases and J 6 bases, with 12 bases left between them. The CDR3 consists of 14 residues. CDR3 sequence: CATSDSRDTNEQFF. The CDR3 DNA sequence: TGTGCCACCAGTGACAGCCGAGACACCAATGAGCAGTTCTTC.

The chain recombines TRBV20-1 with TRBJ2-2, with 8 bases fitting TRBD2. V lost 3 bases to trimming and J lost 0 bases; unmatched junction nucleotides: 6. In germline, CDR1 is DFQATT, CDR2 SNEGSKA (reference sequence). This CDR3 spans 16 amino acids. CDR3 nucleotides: TGCAGTGCTAGGGGACCGGGACTAGCGAACACCGGGGAGCTGTTTTTT. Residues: CSARGPGLANTGELFF.

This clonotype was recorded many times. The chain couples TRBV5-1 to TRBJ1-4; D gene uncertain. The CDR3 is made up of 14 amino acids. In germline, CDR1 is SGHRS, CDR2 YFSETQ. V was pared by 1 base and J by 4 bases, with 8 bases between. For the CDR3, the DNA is TGCGCCAGCAGCTTGAGACAAGATAATGAAAAACTGTTTTTT. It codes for CASSLRQDNEKLFF.

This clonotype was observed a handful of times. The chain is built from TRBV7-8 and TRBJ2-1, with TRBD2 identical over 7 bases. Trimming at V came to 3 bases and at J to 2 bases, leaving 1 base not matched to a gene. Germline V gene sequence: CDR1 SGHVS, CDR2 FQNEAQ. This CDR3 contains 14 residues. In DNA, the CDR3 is TGTGCCAGCAGCTTCCTAGCGGCCTACAATGAGCAGTTCTTC. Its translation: CASSFLAAYNEQFF. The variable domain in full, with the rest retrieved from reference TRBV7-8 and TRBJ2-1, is GAGVSQSPRYKVAKRGQDVALRCDPISGHVSLFWYQQALGQGPEFLTYFQNEAQLDKSGLPSDRFFAERPEGSVSTLKIQRTQQEDSAVYLCASSFLAAYNEQFFGPGTRLTVL.

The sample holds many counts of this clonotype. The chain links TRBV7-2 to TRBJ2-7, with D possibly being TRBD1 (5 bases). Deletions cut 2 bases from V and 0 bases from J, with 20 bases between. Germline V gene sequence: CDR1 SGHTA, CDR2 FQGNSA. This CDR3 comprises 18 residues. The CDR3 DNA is TGTGCCAGCAGCTTATGGTTGACCGACAGCTCCCGCTCCTACGAGCAGTACTTC. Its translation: CASSLWLTDSSRSYEQYF. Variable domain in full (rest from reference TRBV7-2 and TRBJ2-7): GAGVSQSPSNKVTEKGKDVELRCDPISGHTALYWYRQSLGQGLEFLIYFQGNSAPDKSGLPSDRFSAERTGGSVSTLTIQRTQQEDSAVYLCASSLWLTDSSRSYEQYFGPGTRLTVT.

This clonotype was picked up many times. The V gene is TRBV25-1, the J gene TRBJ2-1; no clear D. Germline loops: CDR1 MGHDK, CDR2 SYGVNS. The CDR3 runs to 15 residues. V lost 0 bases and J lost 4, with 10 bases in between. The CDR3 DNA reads TGTGCCAGCAGTGAATATAGATTAAGTTACAATGAGCAGTTCTTC. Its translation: CASSEYRLSYNEQFF.

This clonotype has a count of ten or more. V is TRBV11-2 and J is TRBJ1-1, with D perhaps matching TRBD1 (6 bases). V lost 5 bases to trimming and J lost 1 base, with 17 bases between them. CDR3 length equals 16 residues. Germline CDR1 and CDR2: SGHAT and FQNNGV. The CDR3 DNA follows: TGTGCCAGCAGCCTTAGGGGGGAAAGGGGGAACACTGAAGCTTTCTTT. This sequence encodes CASSLRGERGNTEAFF.

The CDR3 loop is CASKGLVGGGEQPQHF. CDR3 sequence (DNA): TGTGCCAGCAAAGGGTTAGTAGGGGGCGGGGAGCAGCCCCAGCATTTT. V is TRBV2 and J is TRBJ1-5, with 7 bases matching TRBD1. The germline V gene has CDR1 SNHLY and CDR2 FYNNEI. The trim removed 7 bases at V and 7 bases at J, leaving 16 bases unmatched. The CDR3 is 16 amino acids.

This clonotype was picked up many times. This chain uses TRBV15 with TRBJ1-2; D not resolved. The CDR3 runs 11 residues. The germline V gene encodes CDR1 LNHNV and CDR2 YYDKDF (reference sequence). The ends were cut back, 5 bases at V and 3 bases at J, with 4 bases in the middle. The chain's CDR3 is CATSGDYGYTF. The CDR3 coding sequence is TGTGCCACCAGCGGGGACTATGGCTACACCTTC.

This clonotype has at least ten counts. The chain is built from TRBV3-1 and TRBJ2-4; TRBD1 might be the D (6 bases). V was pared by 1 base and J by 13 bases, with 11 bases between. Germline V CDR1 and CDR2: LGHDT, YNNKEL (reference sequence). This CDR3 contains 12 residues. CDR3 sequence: CASSQVQGPQYF. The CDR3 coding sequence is TGTGCCAGCAGCCAAGTTCAGGGGCCACAGTACTTC.

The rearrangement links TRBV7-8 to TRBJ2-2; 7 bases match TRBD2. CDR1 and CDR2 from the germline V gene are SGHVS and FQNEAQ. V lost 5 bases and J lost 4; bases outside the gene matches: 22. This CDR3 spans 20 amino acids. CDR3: CASSSTASGGGRLGTGELFF. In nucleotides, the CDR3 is TGTGCCAGCAGCAGTACAGCTAGCGGTGGGGGACGCCTGGGCACCGGGGAGCTGTTTTTT. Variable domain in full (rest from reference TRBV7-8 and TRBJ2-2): GAGVSQSPRYKVAKRGQDVALRCDPISGHVSLFWYQQALGQGPEFLTYFQNEAQLDKSGLPSDRFFAERPEGSVSTLKIQRTQQEDSAVYLCASSSTASGGGRLGTGELFFGEGSRLTVL.

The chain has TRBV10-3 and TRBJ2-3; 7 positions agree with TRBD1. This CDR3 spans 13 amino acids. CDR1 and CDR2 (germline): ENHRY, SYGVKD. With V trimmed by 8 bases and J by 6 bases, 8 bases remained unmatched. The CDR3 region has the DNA TGTGCCATCTCTCCGACAGGGTCGGATACGCAGTATTTT. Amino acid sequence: CAISPTGSDTQYF.

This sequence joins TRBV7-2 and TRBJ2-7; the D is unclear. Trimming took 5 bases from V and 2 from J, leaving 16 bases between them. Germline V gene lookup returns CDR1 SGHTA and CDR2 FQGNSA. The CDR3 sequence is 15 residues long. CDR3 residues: CASSPSFGDAYEQYF. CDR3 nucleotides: TGTGCCAGCAGCCCCTCGTTCGGTGACGCCTACGAGCAGTACTTC. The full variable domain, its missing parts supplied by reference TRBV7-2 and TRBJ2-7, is GAGVSQSPSNKVTEKGKDVELRCDPISGHTALYWYRQSLGQGLEFLIYFQGNSAPDKSGLPSDRFSAERTGGSVSTLTIQRTQQEDSAVYLCASSPSFGDAYEQYFGPGTRLTVT.

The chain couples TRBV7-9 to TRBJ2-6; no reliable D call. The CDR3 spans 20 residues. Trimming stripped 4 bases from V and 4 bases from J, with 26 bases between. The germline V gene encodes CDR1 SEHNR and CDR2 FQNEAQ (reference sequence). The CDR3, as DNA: TGTGCCAGCAGCTCCGGCGTTGACGAGGAGAACCTTGAGGGGGCCAACGTCCTGACTTTC. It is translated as CASSSGVDEENLEGANVLTF.

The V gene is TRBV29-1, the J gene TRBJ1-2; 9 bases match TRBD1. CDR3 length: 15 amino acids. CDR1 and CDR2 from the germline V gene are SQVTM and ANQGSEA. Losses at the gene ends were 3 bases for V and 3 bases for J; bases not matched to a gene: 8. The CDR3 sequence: CSVEVIRQGDYGYTF. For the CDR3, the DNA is TGCAGCGTTGAGGTTATAAGACAGGGGGACTATGGCTACACCTTC.

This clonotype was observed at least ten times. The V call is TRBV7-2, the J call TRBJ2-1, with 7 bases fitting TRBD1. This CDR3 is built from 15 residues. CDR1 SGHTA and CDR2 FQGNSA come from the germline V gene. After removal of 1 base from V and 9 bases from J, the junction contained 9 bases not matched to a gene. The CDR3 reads CASSLVQGVGSEQFF. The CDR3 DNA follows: TGTGCCAGCAGCTTAGTGCAGGGGGTGGGCAGTGAGCAGTTCTTC.

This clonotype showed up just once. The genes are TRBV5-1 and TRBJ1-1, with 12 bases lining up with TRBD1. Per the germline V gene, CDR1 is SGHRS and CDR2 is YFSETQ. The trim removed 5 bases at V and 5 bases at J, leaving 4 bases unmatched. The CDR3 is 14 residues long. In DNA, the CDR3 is TGCGCCAGCAGGCGGGACAGGGGGCAGACTGAAGCTTTCTTT. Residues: CASRRDRGQTEAFF.

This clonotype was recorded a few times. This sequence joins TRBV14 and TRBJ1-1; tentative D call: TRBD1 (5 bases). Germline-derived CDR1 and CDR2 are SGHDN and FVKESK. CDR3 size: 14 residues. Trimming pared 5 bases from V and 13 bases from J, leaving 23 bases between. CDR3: CASSDNAGDSRSFF. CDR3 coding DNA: TGTGCCAGCAGCGATAACGCGGGGGACTCGAGAAGTTTCTTT.

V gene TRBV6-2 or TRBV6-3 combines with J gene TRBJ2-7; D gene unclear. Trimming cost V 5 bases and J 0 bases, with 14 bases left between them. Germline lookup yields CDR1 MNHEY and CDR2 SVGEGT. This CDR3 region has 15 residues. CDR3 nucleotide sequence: TGTGCCAGCAGTATTCCGGGCACCGCCTCCTACGAGCAGTACTTC. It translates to CASSIPGTASYEQYF.

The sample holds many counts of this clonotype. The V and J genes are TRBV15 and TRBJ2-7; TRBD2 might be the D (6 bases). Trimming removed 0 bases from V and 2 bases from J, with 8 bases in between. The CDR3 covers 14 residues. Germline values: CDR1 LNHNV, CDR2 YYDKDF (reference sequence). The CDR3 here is CATSREGGPYEQYF. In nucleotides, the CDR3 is TGTGCCACCAGCAGAGAGGGGGGACCCTACGAGCAGTACTTC.

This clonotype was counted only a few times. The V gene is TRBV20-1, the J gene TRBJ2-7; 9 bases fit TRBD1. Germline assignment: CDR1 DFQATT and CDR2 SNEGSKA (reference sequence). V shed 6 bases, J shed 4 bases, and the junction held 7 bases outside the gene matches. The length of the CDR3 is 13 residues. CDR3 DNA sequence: TGCAGTGCCCCGGACAGGGGTGGGTACGAGCAGTACTTC. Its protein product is CSAPDRGGYEQYF.

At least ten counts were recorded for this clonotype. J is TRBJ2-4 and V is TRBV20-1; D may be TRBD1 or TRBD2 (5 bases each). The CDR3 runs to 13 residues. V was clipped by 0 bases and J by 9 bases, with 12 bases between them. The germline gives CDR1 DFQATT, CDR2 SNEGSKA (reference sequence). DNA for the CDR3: TGCAGTGCTAGAGATCAGTCCGGGGCCATTCAGTACTTC. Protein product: CSARDQSGAIQYF.